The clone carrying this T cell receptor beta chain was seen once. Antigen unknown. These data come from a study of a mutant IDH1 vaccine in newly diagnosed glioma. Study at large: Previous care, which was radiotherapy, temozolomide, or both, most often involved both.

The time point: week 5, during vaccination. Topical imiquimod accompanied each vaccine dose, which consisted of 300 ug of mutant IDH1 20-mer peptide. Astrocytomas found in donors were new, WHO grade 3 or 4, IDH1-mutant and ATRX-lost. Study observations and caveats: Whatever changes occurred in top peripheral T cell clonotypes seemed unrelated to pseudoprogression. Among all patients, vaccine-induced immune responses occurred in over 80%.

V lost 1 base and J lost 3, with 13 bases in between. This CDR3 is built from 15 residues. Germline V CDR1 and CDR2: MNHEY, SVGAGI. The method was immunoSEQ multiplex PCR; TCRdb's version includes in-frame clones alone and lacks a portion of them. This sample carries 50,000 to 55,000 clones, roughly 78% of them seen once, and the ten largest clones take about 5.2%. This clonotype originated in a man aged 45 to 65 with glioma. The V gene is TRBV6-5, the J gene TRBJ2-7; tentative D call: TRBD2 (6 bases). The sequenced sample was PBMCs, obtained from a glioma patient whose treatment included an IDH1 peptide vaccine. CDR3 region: CASSYFKGGNYEQYF. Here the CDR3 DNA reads TGTGCCAGCAGTTACTTTAAGGGAGGCAACTACGAGCAGTACTTC.